Following are 31 T cell receptor beta chains from one sample sequenced in a study of T-cell reconstitution after alpha-beta-depleted transplantation in children. TCRbeta library preparation incorporated unique molecular identifiers. MiXCR, run by TCRdb on the PCR reads, gives a single entry per CDR3 protein. This sample has 900,000 or so distinct CDR3 sequences, with about 15% found just once. The sequenced sample was PBMCs, mostly from graft donor cells, obtained 360 days after TCRalphabeta/CD19-depleted stem cell transplant. These receptors all come from a male patient younger than 18 who had a stem cell transplant for acute lymphoblastic leukemia, so the T cells may come from the graft donor.

There are a few counts of this clonotype. This chain connects TRBV24-1 to TRBJ1-1; 7 bases agree with TRBD1. CDR1 and CDR2 (germline): KGHDR, SFDVKD. There are 13 residues in the CDR3. J was trimmed by 7 bases and V by 3 bases; bases with no gene match: 4. The CDR3 is CATSDHRDSEAFF. In DNA form, the CDR3 reads TGTGCCACCAGTGATCACCGGGACAGTGAAGCTTTCTTT.

The gene calls are TRBV20-1 and TRBJ2-7; D not resolved. This CDR3 has 12 residues. CDR1 and CDR2 (germline): DFQATT, SNEGSKA (reference sequence). Trimming cost V 0 bases and J 3 bases, with 6 bases left between them. The CDR3 loop reads CSARELIYEQYF. CDR3 sequence (DNA): TGCAGTGCTAGAGAACTCATCTACGAGCAGTACTTC.

The table lists this clonotype with a few counts. The chain carries TRBV27 and TRBJ1-2; TRBD1 aligns across 9 bases. CDR1 is MNHEY, CDR2 SMNVEV, per germline (reference sequence). The trim removed 4 bases at V and 6 bases at J, leaving 9 bases unmatched. The CDR3 covers 15 residues. CDR3 in DNA: TGTGCCAGCAGTTATACGAGGACAGGGGCGGATGGCTACACCTTC. Translated, it gives CASSYTRTGADGYTF.

The table lists this clonotype with a few counts. The CDR3 region has the DNA TGTGCCAGCAGCTCCAGAACAGGGGGCGGAGAGACCCAGTACTTC. It yields the protein CASSSRTGGGETQYF. The chain has TRBV7-3 and TRBJ2-5; 9 bases are a match to TRBD1. V shed 4 bases, J shed 4 bases, and the junction held 7 bases outside the gene matches. CDR1 is SGHTA, CDR2 FQGTGA, per germline. This CDR3 region has 15 residues.

The rearrangement joins TRBV5-5 to TRBJ1-1, with no clear D. Germline CDR1 reads SGHKS; CDR2 reads YYEKEE (reference sequence). The CDR3 has 14 residues. Trimming shortened V by 6 bases and J by 1 base, and 13 bases separated the two germline ends. The CDR3 sequence: CASIPRGRNTEAFF. The CDR3 bases are TGTGCCAGCATCCCCCGCGGGAGGAACACTGAAGCTTTCTTT.

V gene TRBV5-1 combines with J gene TRBJ2-1; 9 bases match TRBD2. V lost 0 bases and J lost 8; bases outside the gene matches: 9. This CDR3 spans 16 amino acids. Germline CDR1 is SGHRS and CDR2 is YFSETQ. The CDR3 DNA sequence: TGCGCCAGCAGCTTGGCCGGTAGCGGGAGTGTCCATGAGCAGTTCTTC. It is translated as CASSLAGSGSVHEQFF.

This clonotype was seen repeatedly, ten times or more. V is TRBV7-9 and J is TRBJ2-7; tentative D call: TRBD1 (5 bases). The CDR3 extends over 13 amino acids. V lost 6 bases, J lost 2 bases, and 11 bases lay in between. In germline, CDR1 is SEHNR, CDR2 FQNEAQ (reference sequence). The CDR3 region is CASSWGTTYEQYF. CDR3 nucleotides: TGTGCCAGCAGTTGGGGCACGACCTACGAGCAGTACTTC. Full variable domain (outside the CDR3, taken from reference TRBV7-9 and TRBJ2-7): DTGVSQNPRHKITKRGQNVTFRCDPISEHNRLYWYRQTLGQGPEFLTYFQNEAQLEKSRLLSDRFSAERPKGSFSTLEIQRTEQGDSAMYLCASSWGTTYEQYFGPGTRLTVT.

This clonotype was observed a handful of times. This sequence joins TRBV18 and TRBJ1-1; weak D call: TRBD1 (5 bases). The CDR3 totals 14 residues. The germline V gene encodes CDR1 KGHSH and CDR2 LQKENI. Trimming removed 0 bases at V and 7 bases at J, with 12 bases between. The CDR3 nucleotides read TGTGCCAGCTCACCACCGGGGGATATCTTTGAAGCTTTCTTT. Encoded protein: CASSPPGDIFEAFF. Looking up the rest from reference TRBV18 and TRBJ1-1 gives the full variable domain: NAGVMQNPRHLVRRRGQEARLRCSPMKGHSHVYWYRQLPEEGLKFMVYLQKENIIDESGMPKERFSAEFPKEGPSILRIQQVVRGDSAAYFCASSPPGDIFEAFFGQGTRLTVV.

In this sample, this clonotype turned up a few times. V is TRBV14 and J is TRBJ2-4; D perhaps matches TRBD2 (7 bases). This CDR3 region has 14 residues. In germline, CDR1 is SGHDN, CDR2 FVKESK. The V gene lost 4 bases and the J gene lost 9 bases, with 16 bases spanning the gap. CDR3 region: CASSRGGRDRIQYF. The CDR3 DNA is TGTGCCAGCAGCCGGGGGGGCAGGGACCGCATTCAGTACTTC.

This clonotype was picked up a small number of times. The chain is built from TRBV12-3 or TRBV12-4 and TRBJ2-6, with TRBD1 matching 9 bases. The CDR3 loop spans 17 amino acids. With 6 bases clipped from V and 0 bases from J, the junction kept 6 bases outside the gene matches. CDR3 residues: CASSQQTGGSGANVLTF. The DNA of the CDR3 is TGTGCCAGCAGCCAACAGACAGGGGGCTCTGGGGCCAACGTCCTGACTTTC.

This chain connects TRBV20-1 to TRBJ2-5; 8 nucleotides match TRBD1. The CDR3 consists of 16 residues. Trimming removed 0 bases from V and 4 bases from J; junction bases left unmatched: 10. Germline loops: CDR1 DFQATT, CDR2 SNEGSKA (reference sequence). CDR3 sequence reads: CSARDQFAGTGETQYF. For the CDR3, the DNA is TGCAGTGCTAGAGATCAGTTCGCCGGGACAGGAGAGACCCAGTACTTC.

The genes are TRBV4-1 and TRBJ1-5, with D unresolved. Trimming shortened V by 0 bases and J by 11 bases, and 14 bases separated the two germline ends. The germline gives CDR1 MGHRA, CDR2 YSYEKL. CDR3 length equals 14 residues. The CDR3 spells CASSQERAPWTQHF. For the CDR3, the DNA is TGCGCCAGCAGCCAAGAACGGGCCCCATGGACCCAGCATTTT.

This clonotype was detected many times. V and J are TRBV28 and TRBJ2-7, with TRBD1 matching over 10 bases. CDR3 length: 17 amino acids. CDR1 and CDR2 (germline): MDHEN, SYDVKM. V was clipped by 5 bases and J by 2 bases; unmatched bases: 12. CDR3 residues: CASSPTPWTGGAYEQYF. CDR3 in DNA: TGTGCCAGCAGTCCGACCCCCTGGACAGGGGGGGCCTACGAGCAGTACTTC.

This clonotype was found a few times. The chain recombines TRBV5-1 with TRBJ1-1; tentative D call: TRBD1 (6 bases). V lost 3 bases and J lost 5, with 14 bases in between. The CDR3 runs 14 residues. Looked up from germline, CDR1 is SGHRS and CDR2 is YFSETQ. The CDR3 region is CASSWGPGETEAFF. Written as DNA, the CDR3 is TGCGCCAGCAGCTGGGGGCCAGGGGAAACTGAAGCTTTCTTT.

This chain connects TRBV2 to TRBJ2-5; tentatively, D is TRBD1 or TRBD2 (6 bases each). Germline CDR1 is SNHLY and CDR2 is FYNNEI. CDR3 size: 14 residues. V was trimmed by 6 bases and J by 5 bases, leaving 16 bases between them. The CDR3: CASSQPGGRETQYF. The CDR3 nucleotides are TGTGCCAGCAGCCAACCCGGGGGCAGGGAGACCCAGTACTTC. Combining the CDR3 with reference TRBV2 and TRBJ2-5 gives the whole variable domain EPEVTQTPSHQVTQMGQEVILRCVPISNHLYFYWYRQILGQKVEFLVSFYNNEISEKSEIFDDQFSVERPDGSNFTLKIRSTKLEDSAMYFCASSQPGGRETQYFGPGTRLLVL.

This clonotype was counted a few times. The V and J genes are TRBV4-1 and TRBJ2-7, with 7 bases lining up with TRBD2. V gave up 1 base and J gave up 4 bases; unmatched junction bases: 10. CDR3 length: 16 amino acids. CDR1 is MGHRA, CDR2 YSYEKL, per germline. The CDR3 reads CASSQVGGRPIYEQYF. The CDR3 coding sequence is TGCGCCAGCAGCCAAGTGGGCGGGAGACCCATATACGAGCAGTACTTC.

This clonotype was seen a handful of times. The chain has TRBV12-3 or TRBV12-4 and TRBJ1-4; D not resolved. This CDR3 region has 14 residues. The ends were cut back, 1 base at V and 5 bases at J, with 8 bases in the middle. The DNA of the CDR3 is TGTGCCAGCAGTTTAGGGGGTGGGAATGAAAAACTGTTTTTT. This translates into CASSLGGGNEKLFF.

V and J are TRBV12-3 or TRBV12-4 and TRBJ2-6; D perhaps matches TRBD2 (5 bases). With 6 bases removed from V and 1 base from J, the gap between germline ends came to 16 bases. CDR3 length: 17 residues. The CDR3 nucleotides are TGTGCCAGCAGCTACAAGGGCCGGGGATCTGGGGCCAACGTCCTGACTTTC. Translating gives CASSYKGRGSGANVLTF.

J is TRBJ2-5 and V is TRBV9; D possibly corresponds to TRBD2 (5 bases). Germline CDR1 and CDR2: SGDLS and YYNGEE. The CDR3 is made up of 15 amino acids. V gave up 0 bases and J gave up 5 bases, with 14 bases separating them. The CDR3 DNA reads as TGTGCCAGCAGCGTAGGAGTCGGGTCGGGGGAGACCCAGTACTTC. It yields the protein CASSVGVGSGETQYF.

The chain couples TRBV4-1 to TRBJ2-1, with unresolved D. With 4 bases removed from V and 7 bases from J, the gap between germline ends came to 17 bases. Per germline, CDR1 MGHRA and CDR2 YSYEKL. The CDR3 is 15 residues long. The CDR3 protein is CASSPSVRVGNEQFF. The CDR3, as DNA: TGCGCCAGCAGCCCCTCGGTTCGCGTAGGAAATGAGCAGTTCTTC.

The V gene is TRBV12-3 or TRBV12-4, the J gene TRBJ2-7; 7 nucleotides match TRBD2. V shed 1 base and J 8 bases; nucleotides not matched to a gene: 14. CDR3 length: 16 residues. CDR3 sequence (DNA): TGTGCCAGCAGTTTAGGAGCGGGACCCATGCGATTGCAGCAGTACTTC. It specifies CASSLGAGPMRLQQYF.

A few counts support this clonotype. The gene calls are TRBV12-3 or TRBV12-4 and TRBJ2-7; TRBD2 agrees at 10 bases. CDR3 length: 15 residues. V lost 3 bases, J lost 5 bases, and 7 bases stayed unmatched. CDR3 bases: TGTGCCAGCAGTTTTGAGCGGGAGGGCCTCGACGAGCAGTACTTC. It is translated as CASSFEREGLDEQYF.

The sample holds many counts of this clonotype. V gene TRBV21-1 combines with J gene TRBJ1-4. TRBV21-1 is deemed a pseudogene. CDR3 length: 12 residues. CDR3 region: CASSSMGEKLFF. CDR3 sequence (DNA): TGTGCCAGCAGTTCAATGGGGGAAAAACTGTTTTTT.

This clonotype was seen at least ten times. The gene calls are TRBV10-3 and TRBJ2-1; TRBD2 agrees at 10 bases. Germline values: CDR1 ENHRY, CDR2 SYGVKD. This CDR3 comprises 16 residues. V shed 4 bases, J shed 5 bases, and the junction held 8 bases outside the gene matches. The CDR3 spells CAISARTSGANNEQFF. In nucleotides, the CDR3 is TGTGCCATCAGTGCAAGGACTAGCGGAGCTAACAATGAGCAGTTCTTC.

Many counts were recorded for this clonotype. This rearrangement joins TRBV29-1 to TRBJ2-7; TRBD1 aligns across 7 bases. The CDR3 loop spans 13 amino acids. Trimming took 4 bases from V and 2 from J; bases not matched to a gene: 5. Per germline, CDR1 SQVTM and CDR2 ANQGSEA. CDR3 residues: CSVARGLAYEQYF. DNA of the CDR3: TGCAGCGTTGCAAGGGGGCTGGCCTACGAGCAGTACTTC.

As for this clonotype: A read error is likely, as this CDR3 ends without the conserved phenylalanine or tryptophan. V usage is TRBV5-1 and J usage is TRBJ1-1, with a weak D call TRBD1 (5 bases). The CDR3 is 13 amino acids. V shed 4 bases and J shed 4 bases, with 11 bases lying between them. Germline CDR1 and CDR2: SGHRS and YFSETQ. Here the CDR3 reads CASSGRVGTEAFY. Written as DNA, the CDR3 is TGCGCCAGCAGCGGCAGGGTGGGCACTGAAGCTTTCTAT.

The chain carries TRBV24-1 and TRBJ2-3, with 9 bases lining up with TRBD1. Germline lookup yields CDR1 KGHDR and CDR2 SFDVKD. V lost 2 bases, J lost 4 bases, and 6 bases stayed unmatched. The CDR3 is 16 residues long. CDR3 protein: CATSDSGTGKADTQYF. The CDR3 nucleotides read TGTGCCACCAGTGATTCCGGGACAGGGAAGGCAGATACGCAGTATTTT.

The chain links TRBV4-1 to TRBJ1-2; D may be TRBD1 (6 bases). The V end lost 1 base, the J end lost 5 bases, and 14 bases lay between the germline ends. The V gene's germline CDR1 is MGHRA and CDR2 YSYEKL. The CDR3 has 15 amino acids. The CDR3 region has the DNA TGCGCCAGCAGCCAAGGCCCGGGGGGCTTTTATGGCTACACCTTC. As protein: CASSQGPGGFYGYTF.

This clonotype was recorded a few times. The CDR3 loop reads CASSLATQPQHF. Written as DNA, the CDR3 is TGTGCCAGCAGCTTGGCCACCCAGCCCCAGCATTTT. The gene calls are TRBV5-6 and TRBJ1-5; unclear D gene. The germline V and J ends were trimmed by 0 bases and 7 bases, with 5 bases remaining between them. The CDR3 has 12 amino acids. Germline values: CDR1 SGHDT, CDR2 YYEEEE.

This clonotype has more than one count but fewer than ten. The chain couples TRBV3-1 to TRBJ2-5; TRBD1 might be the D (6 bases). Germline CDR1 reads LGHDT; CDR2 reads YNNKEL (reference sequence). The germline V and J ends were trimmed by 6 bases and 2 bases, with 7 bases remaining between them. This CDR3 contains 12 residues. In DNA form, the CDR3 reads TGTGCCAGCAGGGACAGTCAAGAGACCCAGTACTTC. It codes for CASRDSQETQYF.

There are a few counts of this clonotype. This chain links TRBV11-2 with TRBJ1-3; 7 nucleotides match TRBD1. The germline V gene has CDR1 SGHAT and CDR2 FQNNGV. Trimming took 5 bases from V and 0 from J; bases not matched to a gene: 10. This CDR3 is built from 17 residues. The CDR3 region has the DNA TGTGCCAGCAGCCCCGGACAGGATTTGAGCTCTGGAAACACCATATATTTT. Translated: CASSPGQDLSSGNTIYF.